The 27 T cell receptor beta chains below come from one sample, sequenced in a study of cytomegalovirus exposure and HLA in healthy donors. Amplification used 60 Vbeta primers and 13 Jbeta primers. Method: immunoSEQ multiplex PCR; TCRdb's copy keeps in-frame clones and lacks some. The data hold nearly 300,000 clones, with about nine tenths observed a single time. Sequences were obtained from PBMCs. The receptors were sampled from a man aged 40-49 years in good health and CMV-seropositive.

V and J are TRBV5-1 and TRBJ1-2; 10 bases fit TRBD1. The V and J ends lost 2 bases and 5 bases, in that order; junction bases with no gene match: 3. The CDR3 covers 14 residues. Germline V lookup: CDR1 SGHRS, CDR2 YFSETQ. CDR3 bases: TGCGCCAGCAGCTTAGGACAGGGGGAGTATGGCTACACCTTC. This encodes CASSLGQGEYGYTF.

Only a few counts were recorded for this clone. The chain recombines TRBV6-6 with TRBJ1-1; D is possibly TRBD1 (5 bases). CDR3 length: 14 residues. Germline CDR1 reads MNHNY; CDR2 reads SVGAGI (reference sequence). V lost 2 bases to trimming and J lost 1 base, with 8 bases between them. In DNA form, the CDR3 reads TGTGCCAGCAGTTACCCGGGGGGGAACACTGAAGCTTTCTTT. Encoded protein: CASSYPGGNTEAFF.

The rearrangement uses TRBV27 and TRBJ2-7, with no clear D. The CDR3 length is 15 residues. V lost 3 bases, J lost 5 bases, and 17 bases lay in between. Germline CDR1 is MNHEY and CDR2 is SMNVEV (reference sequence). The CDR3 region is CASSFHSTVVDEQYF. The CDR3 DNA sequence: TGTGCCAGCAGTTTCCACTCTACCGTAGTCGACGAGCAGTACTTC.

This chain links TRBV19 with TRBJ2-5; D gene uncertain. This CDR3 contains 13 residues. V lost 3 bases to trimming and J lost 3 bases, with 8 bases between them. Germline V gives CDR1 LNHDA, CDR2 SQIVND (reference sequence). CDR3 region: CASSIPGKETQYF. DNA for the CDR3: TGTGCCAGTAGTATCCCTGGCAAAGAGACCCAGTACTTC.

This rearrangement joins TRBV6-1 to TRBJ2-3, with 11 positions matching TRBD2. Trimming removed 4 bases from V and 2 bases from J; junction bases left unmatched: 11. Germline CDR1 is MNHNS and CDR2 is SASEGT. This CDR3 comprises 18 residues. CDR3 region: CASSGRPVGLAVTDTQYF. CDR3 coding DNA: TGTGCCAGCAGTGGAAGGCCTGTGGGACTAGCGGTCACAGATACGCAGTATTTT.

The CDR3 sequence: CASSSVPSGRVDEQFF. The CDR3 DNA reads TGTGCCAGCAGCTCCGTCCCTAGCGGGAGGGTAGATGAGCAGTTCTTC. The chain uses TRBV7-9 and TRBJ2-1; 12 bases map to TRBD2. This CDR3 region has 16 residues. The J segment lost 8 bases and the V segment lost 4 bases, leaving 9 bases of the junction unmatched. CDR1 is SEHNR and CDR2 is FQNEAQ in the germline V gene (reference sequence).

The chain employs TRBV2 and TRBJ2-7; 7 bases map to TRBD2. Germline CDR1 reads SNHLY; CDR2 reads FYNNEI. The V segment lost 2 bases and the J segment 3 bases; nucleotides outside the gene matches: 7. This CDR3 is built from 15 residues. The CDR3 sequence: CASSEREGILYEQYF. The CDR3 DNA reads TGTGCCAGCAGTGAAAGGGAGGGAATCCTCTACGAGCAGTACTTC.

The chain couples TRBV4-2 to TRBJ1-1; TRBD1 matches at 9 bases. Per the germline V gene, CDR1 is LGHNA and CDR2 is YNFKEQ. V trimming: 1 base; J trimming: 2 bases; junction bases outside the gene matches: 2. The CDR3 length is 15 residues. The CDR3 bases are TGTGCCAGCAGCCAAGGGACAGGGGATAACACTGAAGCTTTCTTT. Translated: CASSQGTGDNTEAFF.

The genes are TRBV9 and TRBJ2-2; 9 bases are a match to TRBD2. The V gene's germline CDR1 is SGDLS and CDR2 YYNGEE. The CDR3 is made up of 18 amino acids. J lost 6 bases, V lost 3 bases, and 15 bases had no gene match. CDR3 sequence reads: CASSEGGLATRGAGELFF. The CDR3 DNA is TGTGCCAGCAGCGAGGGCGGACTAGCGACGAGAGGTGCCGGGGAGCTGTTTTTT.

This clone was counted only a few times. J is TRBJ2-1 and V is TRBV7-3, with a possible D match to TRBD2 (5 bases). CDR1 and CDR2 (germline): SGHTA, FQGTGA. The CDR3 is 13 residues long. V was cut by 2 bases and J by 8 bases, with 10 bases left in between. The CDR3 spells CASSLGRGDEQFF. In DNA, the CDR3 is TGTGCCAGCAGCTTAGGCCGGGGAGATGAGCAGTTCTTC.

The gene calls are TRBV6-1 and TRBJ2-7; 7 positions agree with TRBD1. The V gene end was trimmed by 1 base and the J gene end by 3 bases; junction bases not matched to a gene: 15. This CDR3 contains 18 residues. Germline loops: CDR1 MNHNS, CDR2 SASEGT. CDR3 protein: CASSEVLIDRAGGYEQYF. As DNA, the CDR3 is TGTGCCAGCAGTGAAGTCTTAATCGACAGGGCAGGGGGCTACGAGCAGTACTTC.

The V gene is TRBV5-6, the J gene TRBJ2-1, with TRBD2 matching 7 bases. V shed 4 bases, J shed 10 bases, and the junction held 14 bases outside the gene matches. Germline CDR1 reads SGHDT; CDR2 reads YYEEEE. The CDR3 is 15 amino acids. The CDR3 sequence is CASSKSGIERKEQFF. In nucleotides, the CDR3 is TGTGCCAGCAGCAAAAGCGGGATAGAGCGGAAAGAGCAGTTCTTC.

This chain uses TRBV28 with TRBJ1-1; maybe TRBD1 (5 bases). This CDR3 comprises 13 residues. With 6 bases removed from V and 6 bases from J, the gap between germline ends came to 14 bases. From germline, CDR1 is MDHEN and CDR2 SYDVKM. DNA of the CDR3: TGTGCCAGCAGCTGGGGGGGGTTCGCTGAAGCTTTCTTT. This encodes CASSWGGFAEAFF.

DNA for the CDR3: TGTGCCAGCAGCCCGAGACTAGCGGCTGTCTCCTACGAGCAGTACTTC. It yields the protein CASSPRLAAVSYEQYF. This rearrangement joins TRBV7-8 to TRBJ2-7; 9 nucleotides match TRBD2. J was trimmed by 0 bases and V by 5 bases; bases with no gene match: 8. Germline V lookup: CDR1 SGHVS, CDR2 FQNEAQ. The CDR3 consists of 16 residues.

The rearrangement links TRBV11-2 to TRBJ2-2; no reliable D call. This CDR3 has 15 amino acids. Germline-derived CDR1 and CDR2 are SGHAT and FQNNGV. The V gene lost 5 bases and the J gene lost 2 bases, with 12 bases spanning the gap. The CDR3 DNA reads TGTGCCAGCAGCCGATCTAACGCTAACACCGGGGAGCTGTTTTTT. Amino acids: CASSRSNANTGELFF. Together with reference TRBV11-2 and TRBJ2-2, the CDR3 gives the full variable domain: EAGVAQSPRYKIIEKRQSVAFWCNPISGHATLYWYQQILGQGPKLLIQFQNNGVVDDSQLPKDRFSAERLKGVDSTLKIQPAKLEDSAVYLCASSRSNANTGELFFGEGSRLTVL.

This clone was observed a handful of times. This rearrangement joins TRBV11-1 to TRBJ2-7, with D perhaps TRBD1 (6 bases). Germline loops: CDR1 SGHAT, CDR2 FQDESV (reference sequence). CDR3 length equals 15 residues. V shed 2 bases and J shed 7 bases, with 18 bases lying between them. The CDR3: CASSLLGTSGKEQYF. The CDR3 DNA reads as TGTGCCAGCAGCTTACTTGGGACAAGTGGGAAAGAGCAGTACTTC.

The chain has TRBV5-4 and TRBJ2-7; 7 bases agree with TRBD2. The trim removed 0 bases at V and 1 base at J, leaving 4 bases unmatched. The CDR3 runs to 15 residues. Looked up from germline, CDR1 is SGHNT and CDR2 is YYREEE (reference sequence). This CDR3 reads CASSLGGRVSYEQYF. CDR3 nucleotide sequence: TGTGCCAGCAGCTTGGGGGGGAGGGTATCCTACGAGCAGTACTTC. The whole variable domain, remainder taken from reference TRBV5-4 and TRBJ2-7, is ETGVTQSPTHLIKTRGQQVTLRCSSQSGHNTVSWYQQALGQGPQFIFQYYREEENGRGNFPPRFSGLQFPNYSSELNVNALELDDSALYLCASSLGGRVSYEQYFGPGTRLTVT.

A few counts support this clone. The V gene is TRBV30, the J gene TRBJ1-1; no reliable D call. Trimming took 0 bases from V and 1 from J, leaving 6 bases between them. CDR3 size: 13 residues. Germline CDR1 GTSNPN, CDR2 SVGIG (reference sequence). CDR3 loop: CAWSVSSNTEAFF. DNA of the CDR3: TGTGCCTGGAGTGTTAGCTCGAACACTGAAGCTTTCTTT. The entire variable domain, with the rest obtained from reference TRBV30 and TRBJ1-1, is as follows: SQTIHQWPATLVQPVGSPLSLECTVEGTSNPNLYWYRQAAGRGLQLLFYSVGIGQISSEVPQNLSASRPQDRQFILSSKKLLLSDSGFYLCAWSVSSNTEAFFGQGTRLTVV.

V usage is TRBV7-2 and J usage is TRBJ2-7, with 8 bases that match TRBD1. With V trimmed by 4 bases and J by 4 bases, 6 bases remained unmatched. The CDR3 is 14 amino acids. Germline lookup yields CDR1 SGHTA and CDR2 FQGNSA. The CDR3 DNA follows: TGTGCCAGCAGCTACGACAGGGGCCCTTACGAGCAGTACTTC. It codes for CASSYDRGPYEQYF. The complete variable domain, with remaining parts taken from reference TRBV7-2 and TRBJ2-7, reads GAGVSQSPSNKVTEKGKDVELRCDPISGHTALYWYRQSLGQGLEFLIYFQGNSAPDKSGLPSDRFSAERTGGSVSTLTIQRTQQEDSAVYLCASSYDRGPYEQYFGPGTRLTVT.

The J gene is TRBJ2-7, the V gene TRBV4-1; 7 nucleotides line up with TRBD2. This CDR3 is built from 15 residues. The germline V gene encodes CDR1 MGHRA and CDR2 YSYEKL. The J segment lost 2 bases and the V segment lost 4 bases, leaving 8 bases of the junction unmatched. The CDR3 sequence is CASSLTSGNTYEQYF. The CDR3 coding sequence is TGCGCCAGCAGCCTAACAAGCGGGAACACCTACGAGCAGTACTTC.

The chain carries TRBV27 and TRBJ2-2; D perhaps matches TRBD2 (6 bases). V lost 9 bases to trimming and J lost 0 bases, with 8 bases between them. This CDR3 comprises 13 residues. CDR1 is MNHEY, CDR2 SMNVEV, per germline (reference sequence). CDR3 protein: CASRDSNTGELFF. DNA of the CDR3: TGTGCCAGTCGGGACTCGAACACCGGGGAGCTGTTTTTT.

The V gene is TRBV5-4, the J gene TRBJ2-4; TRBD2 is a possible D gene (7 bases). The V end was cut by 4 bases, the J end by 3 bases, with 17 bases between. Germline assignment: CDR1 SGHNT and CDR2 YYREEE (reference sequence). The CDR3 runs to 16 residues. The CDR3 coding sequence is TGTGCCAGCAGCCTCGGGGGGCAGGAGTACAAAAACATTCAGTACTTC. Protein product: CASSLGGQEYKNIQYF.

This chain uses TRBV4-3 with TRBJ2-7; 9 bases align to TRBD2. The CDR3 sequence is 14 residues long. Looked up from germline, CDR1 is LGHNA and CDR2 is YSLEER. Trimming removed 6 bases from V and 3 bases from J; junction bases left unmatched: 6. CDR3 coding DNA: TGCGCCAGCAGGGTCAATAGCGGGAGCTACGAGCAGTACTTC. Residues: CASRVNSGSYEQYF.

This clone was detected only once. The CDR3 DNA follows: TGTGCCAGCACCGTGTCTAGCCTTACCTACGAGCAGTACTTC. Translation: CASTVSSLTYEQYF. V and J are TRBV28 and TRBJ2-7; tentative D call: TRBD2 (5 bases). Between the trimmed V and J ends, which lost 7 bases and 2 bases, there was a span of 15 bases. Germline V gene lookup returns CDR1 MDHEN and CDR2 SYDVKM. This CDR3 has 14 amino acids.

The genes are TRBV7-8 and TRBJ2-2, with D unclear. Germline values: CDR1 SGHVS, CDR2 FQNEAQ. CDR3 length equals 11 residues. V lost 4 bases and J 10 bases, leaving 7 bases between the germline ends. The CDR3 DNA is TGTGCCAGCAGCTGGGCCGTGGAGCTGTTTTTT. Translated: CASSWAVELFF.

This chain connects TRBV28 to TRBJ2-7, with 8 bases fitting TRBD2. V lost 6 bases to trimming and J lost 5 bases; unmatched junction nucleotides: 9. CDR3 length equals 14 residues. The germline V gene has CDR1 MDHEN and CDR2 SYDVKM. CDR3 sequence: CASRTAGGWNEQYF. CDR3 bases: TGTGCCAGCAGGACCGCGGGAGGTTGGAACGAGCAGTACTTC.

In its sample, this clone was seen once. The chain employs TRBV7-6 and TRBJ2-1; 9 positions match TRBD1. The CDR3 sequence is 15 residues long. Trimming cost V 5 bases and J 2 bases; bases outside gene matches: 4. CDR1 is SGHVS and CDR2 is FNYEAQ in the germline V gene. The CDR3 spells CASSRQGGAYNEQFF. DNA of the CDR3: TGTGCCAGCAGCCGACAGGGGGGTGCCTACAATGAGCAGTTCTTC.